This is a list of T cell receptor beta chains from one sample in a study of blood T cell repertoires in COVID-19. Here immunoSEQ multiplex PCR was the method, and the copy in TCRdb shows in-frame clones only, minus some. The repertoire holds 150,000 to 200,000 clones, with roughly four fifths as singletons. Sample: peripheral blood. These receptors all come from a woman aged 70-85 years with COVID-19, enrolled during active disease. Each CDR3 is given with its conserved first and last residue. D genes are given only for firm matches. Expanded clones are given a class, and other clones once, few, many or no size at all.

clone size: -
D gene: -
V gene: TRBV7-9
J gene: TRBJ1-6
CDR3 DNA: TGTGCCAGCAGCTTAGAGGGGAGGACACCCCTCCACTTT
CDR3 protein: CASSLEGRTPLHF

clone size: -
D gene: -
V gene: TRBV5-1
J gene: TRBJ2-7
CDR3 DNA: TGCGCCAGCAGCTTGGATGGGGGCCCGGGCGAGCAGTACTTC
CDR3 protein: CASSLDGGPGEQYF

clone size: once
D gene: -
V gene: TRBV6-2/TRBV6-3
J gene: TRBJ2-5
CDR3 DNA: TGTGCCAGCAGCCCCTCTCAAGAGACCCAGTACTTC
CDR3 protein: CASSPSQETQYF

clone size: few
D gene: -
V gene: TRBV3-1/TRBV3-2
J gene: TRBJ2-3
CDR3 DNA: TGTGCCAGCAGCCAAGAGCGGGTAGCAGGATCAGGAGATACGCAGTATTTT
CDR3 protein: CASSQERVAGSGDTQYF

clone size: few
D gene: TRBD2
V gene: TRBV18
J gene: TRBJ2-2
CDR3 DNA: TGTGCCAGCTCCGCCGGGAGGAATCTGATCGGGGAGCTGTTTTTT
CDR3 protein: CASSAGRNLIGELFF

clone size: -
D gene: TRBD1
V gene: TRBV29-1
J gene: TRBJ1-2
CDR3 DNA: TGCAGCGTTGAAAGGGGGACAGGTTTGGACACCTTC
CDR3 protein: CSVERGTGLDTF

clone size: -
D gene: -
V gene: TRBV7-2
J gene: TRBJ1-4
CDR3 DNA: TGTGCCAGCAGCTTATCCTCAGGGGTTACTAATGAAAAACTGTTTTTT
CDR3 protein: CASSLSSGVTNEKLFF

clone size: -
D gene: -
V gene: TRBV5-1
J gene: TRBJ2-7
CDR3 DNA: TGCGCCAGCAGCTTGGTAGCCACCCCGGGCGAGCAGTACTTC
CDR3 protein: CASSLVATPGEQYF

clone size: -
D gene: TRBD1
V gene: TRBV28
J gene: TRBJ1-1
CDR3 DNA: TGTGCCAGCAGCTTTGGTGGCGGACAGGGAACAACTGAAGCTTTCTTT
CDR3 protein: CASSFGGGQGTTEAFF

clone size: -
D gene: TRBD1
V gene: TRBV20-1
J gene: TRBJ1-1
CDR3 DNA: TGCAGTGCTAGTCAGGGGGCGCCGGTCACTGAAGCTTTCTTT
CDR3 protein: CSASQGAPVTEAFF

clone size: -
D gene: TRBD1
V gene: TRBV19
J gene: TRBJ1-5
CDR3 DNA: TGTGCCAGTAGTATCAGGGGGGTGGAAAGTCAGCCCCAGCATTTT
CDR3 protein: CASSIRGVESQPQHF

clone size: -
D gene: -
V gene: TRBV27
J gene: TRBJ2-7
CDR3 DNA: TGTGCCAGCAGGGGGAGCTTAAGCTCCTACGAGCAGTACTTC
CDR3 protein: CASRGSLSSYEQYF

clone size: -
D gene: -
V gene: TRBV5-1
J gene: TRBJ1-1
CDR3 DNA: TGCGCCAGCAGCTTGGAACGCGGGATCACTGAAGCTTTCTTT
CDR3 protein: CASSLERGITEAFF

clone size: once
D gene: TRBD2
V gene: TRBV10-3
J gene: TRBJ2-6
CDR3 DNA: TGTGCCATACCGACTAGCGGGGGAAGTGGGGCCAACGTCCTGACTTTC
CDR3 protein: CAIPTSGGSGANVLTF

clone size: -
D gene: TRBD2
V gene: TRBV11-2
J gene: TRBJ2-7
CDR3 DNA: TGTGCCAGCGGACTAGCGGGAGGGCAGGTCTACGAGCAGTACTTC
CDR3 protein: CASGLAGGQVYEQYF

clone size: -
D gene: TRBD1
V gene: TRBV6-5
J gene: TRBJ1-5
CDR3 DNA: TGTGCCAGCAGTTACTCGGCGGACAGGGGGAATCAGCCCCAGCATTTT
CDR3 protein: CASSYSADRGNQPQHF

clone size: -
D gene: TRBD1
V gene: TRBV2
J gene: TRBJ1-6
CDR3 DNA: TGTGCCAGCAGTCAGGGACAGGGATATAATTCACCCCTCCACTTT
CDR3 protein: CASSQGQGYNSPLHF

clone size: -
D gene: -
V gene: TRBV7-2
J gene: TRBJ2-2
CDR3 DNA: TGTGCCAGCAGCTTCGGCACCGGACAGATCACCGGGGAGCTGTTTTTT
CDR3 protein: CASSFGTGQITGELFF

clone size: -
D gene: -
V gene: TRBV3-1/TRBV3-2
J gene: TRBJ2-5
CDR3 DNA: TGTGCCAGCAGCCAAGTAACGGTCGAAGAGACCCAGTACTTC
CDR3 protein: CASSQVTVEETQYF

clone size: -
D gene: TRBD1
V gene: TRBV9
J gene: TRBJ2-3
CDR3 DNA: TGTGCCAGCAGCCCACAAGACAGGGTTCCAGATACGCAGTATTTT
CDR3 protein: CASSPQDRVPDTQYF

clone size: once
D gene: -
V gene: TRBV7-2
J gene: TRBJ2-7
CDR3 DNA: TGTGCCAGCAGCTCAAGACAGGGGAGGGACGAGCAGTACTTC
CDR3 protein: CASSSRQGRDEQYF

clone size: -
D gene: -
V gene: TRBV19
J gene: TRBJ2-1
CDR3 DNA: TGTGCCAGTAGAAGCACCCGGACAGTATTGTACAATGAGCAGTTCTTC
CDR3 protein: CASRSTRTVLYNEQFF

clone size: -
D gene: TRBD1
V gene: TRBV11-2
J gene: TRBJ2-1
CDR3 DNA: TGTGCCAGCAGCTTAGGTACGGACAGGGGGCTCTCCTACAATGAGCAGTTCTTC
CDR3 protein: CASSLGTDRGLSYNEQFF

clone size: -
D gene: TRBD1
V gene: TRBV2
J gene: TRBJ1-2
CDR3 DNA: TGTGCCAGCAGTGGGACAGGGAGCTATGGCTACACCTTC
CDR3 protein: CASSGTGSYGYTF

clone size: few
D gene: TRBD1
V gene: TRBV7-2
J gene: TRBJ1-1
CDR3 DNA: TGTGCCAGCAGCGCCCAGGGGGCGGTACCGGCTGAAGCTTTCTTT
CDR3 protein: CASSAQGAVPAEAFF

clone size: -
D gene: -
V gene: TRBV11-2
J gene: TRBJ2-2
CDR3 DNA: TGTGCCAGCAGCTTATATAATAGGGGCACCGGGGAGCTGTTTTTT
CDR3 protein: CASSLYNRGTGELFF

clone size: -
D gene: -
V gene: TRBV7-2
J gene: TRBJ2-7
CDR3 DNA: TGTGCCAGCAGCTCCCGACAGGTCCACTACGAGCAGTACTTC
CDR3 protein: CASSSRQVHYEQYF

clone size: -
D gene: TRBD1
V gene: TRBV12-3/TRBV12-4
J gene: TRBJ1-5
CDR3 DNA: TGTGCCAGCAGACCGGGACAGGGCCAGCCCCAGCATTTT
CDR3 protein: CASRPGQGQPQHF

clone size: -
D gene: -
V gene: TRBV29-1
J gene: TRBJ2-5
CDR3 DNA: TGCAGCGTTGCCGGAGTCGACTCGGAGACCCAGTACTTC
CDR3 protein: CSVAGVDSETQYF

clone size: -
D gene: TRBD1
V gene: TRBV27
J gene: TRBJ1-2
CDR3 DNA: TGTGCCAGCAGGGGAGACAGGGATGGCTACACCTTC
CDR3 protein: CASRGDRDGYTF

clone size: -
D gene: -
V gene: TRBV19
J gene: TRBJ2-1
CDR3 DNA: TGTGCCACCGCCCCGGTCGGGGGGCGTGCAGAAAGAAGCTCCTACAATGAGCAGTTCTTC
CDR3 protein: CATAPVGGRAERSSYNEQFF

clone size: once
D gene: -
V gene: TRBV6-1
J gene: TRBJ2-7
CDR3 DNA: TGTGCCAGCAGTGAATCGCCGGTTTCCTCCTACGAGCAGTACTTC
CDR3 protein: CASSESPVSSYEQYF

clone size: -
D gene: -
V gene: TRBV7-9
J gene: TRBJ2-1
CDR3 DNA: TGTGCCAGCAGCGCGGGCCGGGGGACTCTAGGGTCCGAGCAGTTCTTC
CDR3 protein: CASSAGRGTLGSEQFF

clone size: -
D gene: -
V gene: TRBV11-3
J gene: TRBJ1-5
CDR3 DNA: TGTGCCAGCAGCTTAGGCGGGACGTCCGGCAGGCAGCCCCAGCATTTT
CDR3 protein: CASSLGGTSGRQPQHF

clone size: -
D gene: TRBD2
V gene: TRBV5-4
J gene: TRBJ2-5
CDR3 DNA: TGTGCCAGCAGCTTGGTGGGACTAGCGGGAAGAGAGACCCAGTACTTC
CDR3 protein: CASSLVGLAGRETQYF